A selection of T cell receptor beta chains follows, all from one sample in a study of blood T cell repertoires in COVID-19. Repertoires were generated with immunoSEQ multiplex PCR, while TCRdb's copy carries only in-frame clones and drops some. Of 200,000 to 250,000 clones in the sample, about 90% are singletons; the top ten hold 10% to 12%. Sequencing was performed on PBMCs or T cells enriched from blood (not recorded which). Every receptor here comes from a man aged 30 to 45 who had recovered from COVID-19. Both conserved end residues are part of each CDR3. D genes are given only for firm matches. Not all rows give a size; the values are once, few, many and, for expanded clones, a class.

>TRBJ1-1|TRBV7-2|NA|NA
TGTGCCAGCAGCTTAGTTGGGGCGACCACTGAAGCTTTCTTT
CASSLVGATTEAFF
>TRBJ2-1|TRBV7-2|NA|NA
TGTGCCAGCAGTTTAGCTTCTGGAGCTGAGCAGTTCTTC
CASSLASGAEQFF
>TRBJ2-7|TRBV7-3|NA|NA
TGTGCCAGCAGCTTTCTCTACGAGCAGTACTTC
CASSFLYEQYF
>TRBJ1-1|TRBV3-1/TRBV3-2|once|TRBD1
TGTGCCAGCAGCCTAGACAGGGTTGAGGCTTTCTTT
CASSLDRVEAFF
>TRBJ1-2|TRBV11-2|NA|TRBD1
TGTGCCAGCAGCCCCGCCGGACAGGGCTTCTACTATGGCTACACCTTC
CASSPAGQGFYYGYTF
>TRBJ1-1|TRBV3-1/TRBV3-2|NA|TRBD1
TGTGCCAGCAGCCCGTGGACAGGACTAAACACTGAAGCTTTCTTT
CASSPWTGLNTEAFF
>TRBJ2-7|TRBV5-5|once|TRBD2
TGTGCCAGCAGCTTCACGGGCGGGGGTTCTTACGAGCAGTACTTC
CASSFTGGGSYEQYF
>TRBJ2-2|TRBV4-3|NA|NA
TGCGCCAGCAGCCGACTACCATTGGACGGGGAGCTGTTTTTT
CASSRLPLDGELFF
>TRBJ2-2|TRBV3-1/TRBV3-2|NA|NA
TGTGCCAGCAGCCAACGGGGGGCCGGTTCCGGGGAGCTGTTTTTT
CASSQRGAGSGELFF
>TRBJ2-5|TRBV29-1|NA|TRBD2
TGCAGCGTTGGCGGGGGGCCGCAAGAGACCCAGTACTTC
CSVGGGPQETQYF
>TRBJ2-2|TRBV3-1/TRBV3-2|NA|TRBD1
TGTGCCTCGGGGACAGACAACACCGGGGAGCTGTTTTTT
CASGTDNTGELFF
>TRBJ2-3|TRBV6-1|NA|TRBD2
TGTGCCAGCAGTGAGCTAGCGGGGGCCAGCACAGATACGCAGTATTTT
CASSELAGASTDTQYF
>TRBJ1-5|TRBV28|NA|NA
TGTGCCACCACGAGGACAACAAGCAATCAGCCCCAGCATTTT
CATTRTTSNQPQHF
>TRBJ1-1|TRBV29-1|NA|TRBD1
TGCAGCGTGATGGAACAGGGGCTTGGCACTGAAGCTTTCTTT
CSVMEQGLGTEAFF
>TRBJ1-1|TRBV29-1|NA|NA
TGCAGCGTTGTCCGTGTAGCTGAAGCTTTCTTT
CSVVRVAEAFF
>TRBJ2-3|TRBV13|NA|TRBD2
TGTGCCAGCAGCTCCCTTCGGGGGGGGGCCACAGATACGCAGTATTTT
CASSSLRGGATDTQYF
>TRBJ1-1|TRBV12-3/TRBV12-4|once|NA
TGTGCCAGCAGTTTAGATTTTGGCATGGTAGCTTTCTTT
CASSLDFGMVAFF
>TRBJ1-6|TRBV11-2|NA|TRBD1
TGTGCCAGCAGCCCTCCGGGACAGAGCTCCTATAATTCACCCCTCCACTTT
CASSPPGQSSYNSPLHF
>TRBJ2-7|TRBV3-1/TRBV3-2|few|TRBD2
TGTGCCAGCAGCCAAGACCTCTTGGCGGGAGTTCGCGAGCAGTACTTC
CASSQDLLAGVREQYF
>TRBJ1-5|TRBV3-1/TRBV3-2|NA|TRBD1
TGTGCCAGCAGCCATGGACAGGCCAATCAGCCCCAGCATTTT
CASSHGQANQPQHF
>TRBJ1-1|TRBV5-8|NA|TRBD1
TGTGCCAGCAGCCATAATTACGGGACAGGGGTTATGAACACTGAAGCTTTCTTT
CASSHNYGTGVMNTEAFF
>TRBJ2-1|TRBV2|NA|TRBD1
TGTGCCAGCAGTCGAGACAGGGCTGCCTACAATGAGCAGTTCTTC
CASSRDRAAYNEQFF
>TRBJ2-6|TRBV5-1|NA|NA
TGCGCCAGCAGCTTGCAGGGGCCTGGGGCCAACGTCCTGACTTTC
CASSLQGPGANVLTF
>TRBJ2-7|TRBV7-6|NA|NA
TGTGCCAGCAGCTCTAGACAGGCGGCCGAGACTGTCGAGCAGTACTTC
CASSSRQAAETVEQYF
>TRBJ2-7|TRBV4-3|NA|NA
TGCGCCAGCAGCCACAACAGGGGAGGAGAGCAGTACTTC
CASSHNRGGEQYF
>TRBJ1-6|TRBV27|NA|TRBD1
TGTGCCAGCAGAATAGGACAGGGGAATTCACCCCTCCACTTT
CASRIGQGNSPLHF
>TRBJ1-5|TRBV5-6|few|TRBD1
TGTGCCAGCAGCTTTGGCAGGGGGCCCTATCAGCCCCAGCATTTT
CASSFGRGPYQPQHF
>TRBJ1-1|TRBV6-5|NA|NA
TGTGCCAGTACTCTTTCTTGGGCCGCGAACACTGAAGCTTTCTTT
CASTLSWAANTEAFF
>TRBJ2-7|TRBV27|NA|NA
TGTGCCAGCAGTTCTATTGACTCCTACGAGCAGTACTTC
CASSSIDSYEQYF
>TRBJ2-3|TRBV5-7|NA|NA
TGTGCCAGCAGCCCCCGGGGGTTTCCGGGGGCAGATACGCAGTATTTT
CASSPRGFPGADTQYF
>TRBJ2-6|TRBV2|NA|TRBD1
TGTGCCAGCAGTGAATGGGGAAAGGGGGCCCCCCTCTCTGGGGCCAACGTCCTGACTTTC
CASSEWGKGAPLSGANVLTF
>TRBJ2-7|TRBV9|once|NA
TGTGCCAGCAGCGTAGTGGAGAATACCTACGAGCAGTACTTC
CASSVVENTYEQYF
>TRBJ2-3|TRBV30|NA|NA
TGTGCCTGGAGTGTCTCAGATACGCAGTATTTT
CAWSVSDTQYF
>TRBJ1-2|TRBV7-8|NA|NA
TGTGCCAGCAGCTTAGCGCTATCGGACTATGGCTACACCTTC
CASSLALSDYGYTF
>TRBJ1-4|TRBV18|NA|TRBD1
TGTGCCAGCTCCCAAACCCCGGACAGGGCCGAAAAACTGTTTTTT
CASSQTPDRAEKLFF
>TRBJ2-7|TRBV21-1|NA|NA
TGTGCCAGCAGCAAAGGCTGGCGTCAGGCCGCCTACGAGCAGTACTTC
CASSKGWRQAAYEQYF
>TRBJ2-5|TRBV20-1|NA|TRBD2
TGCAGTGCTAGTCCGACTAGCTTTCGGGGATTTGGGGAGACCCAGTACTTC
CSASPTSFRGFGETQYF
>TRBJ1-3|TRBV4-2|once|NA
TGTGCCAGCAGCCAAGTTCGGGGGGCTGGAAACACCATATATTTT
CASSQVRGAGNTIYF
>TRBJ1-1|TRBV29-1|few|NA
TGCAGCGTTGCTCCGTACACTGAAGCTTTCTTT
CSVAPYTEAFF
>TRBJ2-7|TRBV4-1|NA|TRBD1
TGCGCCAGCAGCCAGACAGGGGTGTTATACGAGCAGTACTTC
CASSQTGVLYEQYF